This T cell receptor (beta chain) was sequenced for a study of beta chain features in type 1 diabetes. Broader study findings: A possible short-template PCR bias applies equally to patients and controls.

With respect to this clone: The antigen is unknown.

Sorting based on CD45RO/CCR7/CD25/CD127/CD95/CD27 separated CD4+ naive, central memory, regulatory and stem cell-like memory cells. This CDR3 has 16 residues. Trimming left V 5 bases short and J 1 base short, with 14 bases between. The germline V gene has CDR1 SGHTA and CDR2 FQGNSA. Expressed TCRB transcripts got sequenced, as all isolated RNA was reverse transcribed. Average reads for naive, central memory and regulatory T cell samples were some 3.9 million. Method: immunoSEQ multiplex PCR; TCRdb's copy keeps in-frame clones and lacks some. The sample has approximately 400,000 clones; more than 12% are singletons.

The clonotype comes from a woman younger than 30 in good health. This sequence joins TRBV7-2 and TRBJ2-2; a possible D gene is TRBD2 (5 bases). The sequencing input was naive CD4+ T cells from blood. Here the CDR3 reads CASSGRGNLNTGELFF. The DNA for the CDR3 is TGTGCCAGCAGCGGTCGGGGTAACTTGAACACCGGGGAGCTGTTTTTT.